What follows are 10 T cell receptor beta chains derived from one specimen sequenced in a study of radiotherapy plus CTLA-4 blockade in lung cancer. Repertoires were generated with immunoSEQ multiplex PCR, while TCRdb's copy carries only in-frame clones and drops some. The data contain roughly 90,000 clones, about two thirds of them seen just once; the ten biggest clones take up 11% to 15%. The sample in question was peripheral blood, obtained from a patient treated with radiotherapy plus ipilimumab. The receptor source for this set is a human donor with non-small cell lung cancer that progressed on radiotherapy plus ipilimumab.

The V gene is TRBV7-8, the J gene TRBJ2-7; D might be TRBD1 or TRBD2, each matching 5 bases. The length of the CDR3 is 16 residues. Germline-derived CDR1 and CDR2 are SGHVS and FQNEAQ. Trimming took 3 bases from V and 0 from J, leaving 15 bases between them. The CDR3 region is CASSLGRAGSSYEQYF. The CDR3 bases are TGTGCCAGCAGCTTGGGGCGGGCGGGTAGCTCCTACGAGCAGTACTTC.

The chain joins TRBV2 to TRBJ1-5; possible D gene TRBD1, 6 bases. CDR3 length equals 15 residues. Germline CDR1 reads SNHLY; CDR2 reads FYNNEI. Trimming cost V 1 base and J 4 bases, with 11 bases left between them. CDR3: CASSEGGQTNQPQHF. As DNA, the CDR3 is TGTGCCAGCAGTGAAGGCGGACAGACTAATCAGCCCCAGCATTTT.

The chain uses TRBV9 and TRBJ2-1, with 9 bases lining up with TRBD2. Germline V gives CDR1 SGDLS, CDR2 YYNGEE. The V gene end was trimmed by 4 bases and the J gene end by 0 bases; junction bases not matched to a gene: 5. The CDR3 runs to 16 residues. The CDR3 bases are TGTGCCAGCAGCCTCAGCGGGGGGAGCTCCTACAATGAGCAGTTCTTC. Its protein product is CASSLSGGSSYNEQFF.

J is TRBJ1-6 and V is TRBV20-1; D might be TRBD1 (6 bases). The CDR3 consists of 11 residues. With 6 bases removed from V and 10 bases from J, the gap between germline ends came to 10 bases. Per germline, CDR1 DFQATT and CDR2 SNEGSKA (reference sequence). CDR3 nucleotide sequence: TGCAGTGCCGGCAGGGGCTCACCCCTCCACTTT. Its protein is CSAGRGSPLHF.

On this clone itself: Other DNA sequences from this sample encode an identical CDR3 as well. J is TRBJ1-4 and V is TRBV9; 7 bases agree with TRBD1. Germline CDR1 reads SGDLS; CDR2 reads YYNGEE. V shed 10 bases, J shed 0 bases, and the junction held 15 bases outside the gene matches. The CDR3 covers 17 residues. The CDR3 loop is CAVLGGGGGATNEKLFF. The CDR3 DNA sequence: TGTGCCGTCCTAGGAGGGGGCGGAGGCGCAACTAATGAAAAACTGTTTTTT.

At least ten counts were recorded for this clone. The chain carries TRBV28 and TRBJ2-5; 8 nucleotides align to TRBD2. From germline, CDR1 is MDHEN and CDR2 SYDVKM. The V and J ends lost 3 bases and 5 bases, in that order; junction bases with no gene match: 8. CDR3 length equals 15 residues. The CDR3, as DNA: TGTGCCAGCAGTTTTATAGCGGGGCTCCGCGAGACCCAGTACTTC. Its protein product is CASSFIAGLRETQYF.

In this sample, this clone turned up a few times. V is TRBV19 and J is TRBJ2-3; TRBD2 matches at 10 bases. This CDR3 is built from 15 residues. The germline V gene encodes CDR1 LNHDA and CDR2 SQIVND (reference sequence). V was clipped by 5 bases and J by 3 bases; unmatched bases: 5. The DNA of the CDR3 is TGTGCCAGTAGTCCTGCTAGCGGGGGTACAGATACGCAGTATTTT. It encodes CASSPASGGTDTQYF.

V is TRBV7-3 and J is TRBJ2-2; the match to TRBD2 covers 7 bases. This CDR3 comprises 14 residues. V gave up 3 bases and J gave up 4 bases; unmatched junction bases: 2. Germline CDR1 is SGHTA and CDR2 is FQGTGA. CDR3 residues: CASSFGGGTGELFF. The CDR3 bases are TGTGCCAGCAGCTTCGGCGGGGGCACCGGGGAGCTGTTTTTT.

The rearrangement links TRBV10-3 to TRBJ1-2; D remains ambiguous. This CDR3 is 14 amino acids long. Trimming took 0 bases from V and 1 from J, leaving 6 bases between them. Germline CDR1 reads ENHRY; CDR2 reads SYGVKD. CDR3 bases: TGTGCCATCAGTGAGTCCCGGCTTAACTATGGCTACACCTTC. Its translation: CAISESRLNYGYTF.

This chain joins TRBV15 and TRBJ1-1; D is perhaps TRBD1 (5 bases). V lost 0 bases to trimming and J lost 2 bases, with 13 bases between them. Germline V gene lookup returns CDR1 LNHNV and CDR2 YYDKDF (reference sequence). The CDR3 loop spans 16 amino acids. This chain's CDR3 is CATSRDRGARNTEAFF. CDR3 bases: TGTGCCACCAGCAGAGATAGAGGGGCGCGAAACACTGAAGCTTTCTTT.